This TCR beta chain was captured in a study of persistence of HIV-infected CD4 T cells. Study-level information: Median time on suppressive ART was over seven years.

Sequencing used immunoSEQ version 4 in survey mode. Sequencing was performed with immunoSEQ multiplex PCR; in TCRdb, only in-frame clones are kept and a portion is missing. The sample has 40,000 to 50,000 clones, 75% to 85% seen once; the top ten hold 3%. A word on this clone: Its matching antigen is unknown.

The stimulus was lysate of CMV-infected fibroblasts, roughly 9.2 ug/mL. CD40L-negative CD69-negative CD45RO-high memory CD4+ T cells were sorted as populations depleted of antigen-responding cells. Undetectable plasma HIV-1 RNA below 50 copies/mL lasted at least 4 years. The sample consisted of CD4+ T cells sorted from PBMCs after roughly 20-hour stimulation, taken from a patient who received antiretroviral therapy. The receptor's source is an adult man with HIV who was CMV-seropositive.

The CDR3 here is CAIKGQGNTEAFF. As DNA, the CDR3 is TGTGCCATCAAAGGGCAGGGGAACACTGAAGCTTTCTTT. The V gene is TRBV10-3, the J gene TRBJ1-1, with D perhaps matching TRBD1 (5 bases). The CDR3 runs to 13 residues. Germline CDR1 reads ENHRY; CDR2 reads SYGVKD. Trimming cost V 7 bases and J 1 base, with 10 bases left between them.